What follows describes a single TCR beta chain. Its antigen remains unidentified. The data originate from a study of blood T cells in healthy people across ages. Study results and caveats: Diversity figures derived from one million T cells were judged to underestimate the true value.

The second PCR ran roughly 7 to 12 cycles with a sample-barcoded 5' primer and J-beta primers. From the 5' RACE reads, TCRdb called clonotypes with MiXCR, one entry per CDR3 protein. The sample carries about 1.8 million distinct CDR3 sequences, around half recorded once. V lost 6 bases, J lost 4 bases, and 14 bases lay in between. Germline V gives CDR1 SEHNR, CDR2 FQNEAQ (reference sequence). The CDR3 loop spans 14 amino acids. This sequence joins TRBV7-9 and TRBJ2-3, with TRBD2 as a possible D gene (5 bases). Material: blood. The clonotype comes from a woman between 40 and 50 years old in good health. The CDR3 is CASSQVREPDTQYF. CDR3 nucleotide sequence: TGTGCCAGCAGTCAAGTCCGGGAACCAGATACGCAGTATTTT. The full variable domain, rest sourced from reference TRBV7-9 and TRBJ2-3, is DTGVSQNPRHKITKRGQNVTFRCDPISEHNRLYWYRQTLGQGPEFLTYFQNEAQLEKSRLLSDRFSAERPKGSFSTLEIQRTEQGDSAMYLCASSQVREPDTQYFGPGTRLTVL.